This T cell receptor (beta chain) originates from a study of tumor-infiltrating lymphocytes in primary liver carcinoma. About the study: Sample counts of productive TCRbeta reads spanned roughly 3.65 to 8 million; these counts were similar across tissue types. Study-wide results and limits: Bulk unsorted sampling precluded comparing CD4+ and CD8+ repertoires. For tumor-adjacent and tumor-blood pairs, overlap was less than that seen for tumor region pairs.

Priming with a constant-region primer yielded TCR beta cDNA from 500 ng total RNA. Three nested multiplex PCR rounds, a slightly modified ARM-PCR method, built the TCR beta libraries. In the first two PCR rounds, TRBV1-TRBV30 forward primers were paired with a C-beta reverse primer, and each round lasted about 10 cycles. In TCRdb, the multiplex PCR reads were re-called with MiXCR into one record per CDR3 protein. The sample has about 330,000 distinct CDR3 sequences; less than 65% are singletons. Germline DNA was extracted too, while blood RNA derived from unsorted whole blood. A sample of approximately 4 milliliters of peripheral blood was taken before surgery. This CDR3 is 15 amino acids long. Germline V CDR1 and CDR2: LGHNA, YNFKEQ. As to this clonotype: What it binds is unknown. At one of its ends the junction is not consistent with the germline gene, which may arise from a read error.

The specimen was peripheral blood. V is TRBV4-2 and J is TRBJ2-7; 10 positions match TRBD1. The clonotype was recovered from a man between 40 and 49 years old with primary liver carcinoma and hepatitis B virus infection. CDR3 bases: TGTGTCAGCAGCCAAGGGACAGGGGAGACCTACGAGCAGTACTTC. This translates into CVSSQGTGETYEQYF.